The next 26 T cell receptor beta chains were all read from a single sample in a study of T cell clonotyping in hematopoietic cell transplantation. The data were produced by immunoSEQ multiplex PCR, yet TCRdb's version contains in-frame clones alone and is incomplete. The profile shows about 27,000 clones, approximately 94% of them singletons. Sequencing input: peripheral blood mononuclear cells. These receptors originate from a man in his fifties in good health. Some clones in this sample may be carry-over from other donors' samples.

This sequence joins TRBV30 and TRBJ1-1; no definite D call. From germline, CDR1 is GTSNPN and CDR2 SVGIG (reference sequence). The CDR3 sequence is 12 residues long. V dropped 2 bases and J dropped 1 base, with 5 bases sitting between them. Here the CDR3 reads CAWSSPNTEAFF. CDR3 nucleotides: TGTGCCTGGAGTTCCCCGAACACTGAAGCTTTCTTT.

V usage is TRBV6-5 and J usage is TRBJ2-3; 7 positions match TRBD2. Looked up from germline, CDR1 is MNHEY and CDR2 is SVGAGI. This CDR3 has 13 amino acids. Trimming took 7 bases from V and 6 from J; bases not matched to a gene: 7. This CDR3 reads CASTAGVTDTQYF. CDR3 DNA: TGTGCCAGCACGGCGGGGGTGACGGATACGCAGTATTTT.

This rearrangement joins TRBV6-1 to TRBJ2-2; 8 bases match TRBD1. The CDR3 runs 15 residues. The V segment lost 5 bases and the J segment 6 bases; nucleotides outside the gene matches: 8. The V gene's germline CDR1 is MNHNS and CDR2 SASEGT. The CDR3 sequence is CASSSTGGSSGELFF. The DNA of the CDR3 is TGTGCCAGCAGTAGTACAGGGGGGTCGTCCGGGGAGCTGTTTTTT.

The chain carries TRBV7-9 and TRBJ2-3; 8 positions match TRBD2. CDR1 SEHNR and CDR2 FQNEAQ come from the germline V gene (reference sequence). V lost 1 base, J lost 5 bases, and 11 bases stayed unmatched. CDR3 length equals 17 residues. CDR3 sequence: CASSLGIVALAGDTQYF. CDR3 sequence (DNA): TGTGCCAGCAGCTTAGGAATTGTAGCTCTAGCGGGAGATACGCAGTATTTT.

The chain uses TRBV4-3 and TRBJ1-2; D is unclear. The germline CDR1 and CDR2 sequences are LGHNA and YSLEER. Trimming shortened V by 0 bases and J by 0 bases, and 2 bases separated the two germline ends. The CDR3 loop spans 13 amino acids. The CDR3 nucleotides are TGCGCCAGCAGCCAAGACACTAACTATGGCTACACCTTC. Protein sequence: CASSQDTNYGYTF.

The V gene is TRBV19, the J gene TRBJ1-2, with D uncertain. This CDR3 is 13 amino acids long. V dropped 1 base and J dropped 8 bases, with 11 bases sitting between them. Germline CDR1 is LNHDA and CDR2 is SQIVND (reference sequence). CDR3 sequence reads: CASSIGDSQGYTF. CDR3 in DNA: TGTGCCAGTAGTATAGGGGATTCTCAAGGCTACACCTTC.

V usage is TRBV30 and J usage is TRBJ1-5; TRBD1 matches 11 bases. V shed 0 bases and J 2 bases; nucleotides not matched to a gene: 12. The CDR3 sequence is 19 residues long. Germline V gene data show CDR1 as GTSNPN and CDR2 as SVGIG (reference sequence). As DNA, the CDR3 is TGTGCCTGGAGTGTCCTCGGGACAGGGGGACCGAGGCGCAATCAGCCCCAGCATTTT. It specifies CAWSVLGTGGPRRNQPQHF. Using reference TRBV30 and TRBJ1-5 for the parts outside the CDR3, the full variable domain is SQTIHQWPATLVQPVGSPLSLECTVEGTSNPNLYWYRQAAGRGLQLLFYSVGIGQISSEVPQNLSASRPQDRQFILSSKKLLLSDSGFYLCAWSVLGTGGPRRNQPQHFGDGTRLSIL.

This clone was recorded only once. The rearrangement joins TRBV2 to TRBJ2-3, with a weak D call TRBD2 (5 bases). The V end was cut by 7 bases, the J end by 7 bases, with 12 bases between. The CDR3 runs 12 residues. In germline, CDR1 is SNHLY, CDR2 FYNNEI. The CDR3 nucleotides read TGTGCCAGCACCTTCGGGGTATATACGCAGTATTTT. This codes for CASTFGVYTQYF.

The chain employs TRBV7-3 and TRBJ1-1; the D gene is possibly TRBD1 (6 bases). The CDR3 is 13 residues long. The V and J ends lost 6 bases and 1 base respectively, with 9 bases between them. Per germline, CDR1 SGHTA and CDR2 FQGTGA. For the CDR3, the DNA is TGTGCCAGCAGTAGACAGGAGAACACTGAAGCTTTCTTT. Protein: CASSRQENTEAFF.

The CDR3 sequence is CASREGGTGELFF. Written as DNA, the CDR3 is TGTGCCAGCAGGGAGGGGGGGACCGGGGAGCTGTTTTTT. V is TRBV25-1 and J is TRBJ2-2; perhaps TRBD2 as D (7 bases). CDR1 and CDR2 from the germline V gene are MGHDK and SYGVNS. Trimming pared 6 bases from V and 5 bases from J, leaving 10 bases between. This CDR3 has 13 amino acids.

This clone was seen a single time. The V call is TRBV11-2, the J call TRBJ2-1; 12 positions match TRBD2. V lost 1 base, J lost 9 bases, and 7 bases stayed unmatched. The CDR3 consists of 16 residues. Germline V CDR1 and CDR2: SGHAT, FQNNGV. The CDR3 spells CASSLVRLAGDGEQFF. The CDR3 DNA reads as TGTGCCAGCAGCTTAGTTCGACTAGCGGGGGACGGTGAGCAGTTCTTC.

The chain carries TRBV2 and TRBJ1-5; 7 bases match TRBD1. Germline V lookup: CDR1 SNHLY, CDR2 FYNNEI. The CDR3 covers 13 residues. With 8 bases clipped from V and 6 bases from J, the junction kept 7 bases outside the gene matches. The CDR3 nucleotides are TGTGCCAGCCTACAGGGGCTCCGTCAGCCCCAGCATTTT. Translating it yields CASLQGLRQPQHF.

This clone was seen a handful of times. The chain uses TRBV2 and TRBJ1-2; D possibly corresponds to TRBD1 (6 bases). CDR1 and CDR2 (germline): SNHLY, FYNNEI. The V and J ends lost 2 bases and 4 bases respectively, with 14 bases between them. This CDR3 region has 15 residues. Here the CDR3 DNA reads TGTGCCAGCAGTGAATTTCGACAGGTGGTCTATGGCTACACCTTC. The encoded protein is CASSEFRQVVYGYTF.

The gene calls are TRBV2 and TRBJ2-7; 9 nucleotides line up with TRBD1. The CDR3 runs to 14 residues. V dropped 6 bases and J dropped 4; count of bases not matched to a gene: 7. Germline CDR1 reads SNHLY; CDR2 reads FYNNEI. The CDR3 DNA follows: TGTGCCAGCAGGTTACAGGGGGCAGCGTACGAGCAGTACTTC. Translated: CASRLQGAAYEQYF.

The J gene is TRBJ2-3, the V gene TRBV4-3; D remains unclear. The CDR3 has 15 amino acids. The germline V gene has CDR1 LGHNA and CDR2 YSLEER. V lost 2 bases and J lost 1, with 10 bases in between. CDR3 region: CASSQQATGTDTQYF. CDR3 sequence (DNA): TGCGCCAGCAGCCAACAGGCTACCGGCACAGATACGCAGTATTTT.

This CDR3 is CAIPKGQDGGYTF. Written as DNA, the CDR3 is TGTGCCATTCCGAAAGGACAGGATGGTGGCTACACCTTC. J is TRBJ1-2 and V is TRBV28; 7 nucleotides agree with TRBD1. Germline V lookup: CDR1 MDHEN, CDR2 SYDVKM. With V trimmed by 10 bases and J by 7 bases, 12 bases remained unmatched. CDR3 size: 13 residues.

The rearrangement links TRBV7-2 to TRBJ1-4; D gene unclear. The CDR3 runs to 15 residues. Trimming pared 3 bases from V and 0 bases from J, leaving 8 bases between. The germline CDR1 and CDR2 sequences are SGHTA and FQGNSA. CDR3 bases: TGTGCCAGCAGCTTGACGCAGCCAACTAATGAAAAACTGTTTTTT. It specifies CASSLTQPTNEKLFF.

This chain connects TRBV14 to TRBJ2-7, with D perhaps matching TRBD2 (6 bases). Germline V gives CDR1 SGHDN, CDR2 FVKESK. Deletions cut 4 bases from V and 2 bases from J, with 12 bases between. The CDR3 is 14 residues long. CDR3 in amino acids: CASSPRGPTYEQYF. CDR3 coding DNA: TGTGCCAGCAGCCCGCGGGGACCGACCTACGAGCAGTACTTC. Supplemented by reference TRBV14 and TRBJ2-7, the full variable domain reads EAGVTQFPSHSVIEKGQTVTLRCDPISGHDNLYWYRRVMGKEIKFLLHFVKESKQDESGMPNNRFLAERTGGTYSTLKVQPAELEDSGVYFCASSPRGPTYEQYFGPGTRLTVT.

Here the CDR3 reads CAWSLRTSGGDTQYF. The DNA for the CDR3 is TGTGCCTGGAGCCTAAGGACTAGCGGAGGAGATACGCAGTATTTT. The chain uses TRBV30 and TRBJ2-3; 10 bases match TRBD2. Trimming removed 3 bases from V and 5 bases from J; junction bases left unmatched: 8. This CDR3 contains 15 residues. CDR1 and CDR2 from the germline V gene are GTSNPN and SVGIG (reference sequence).

The chain employs TRBV6-5 and TRBJ1-1; a possible D gene is TRBD1 (5 bases). The germline V gene has CDR1 MNHEY and CDR2 SVGAGI. The germline V and J ends were trimmed by 5 bases and 0 bases, with 13 bases remaining between them. The CDR3 length is 15 residues. Written as DNA, the CDR3 is TGTGCCAGCAGTCCCACCTCAGGGTTGAACACTGAAGCTTTCTTT. This encodes CASSPTSGLNTEAFF.

V is TRBV5-1 and J is TRBJ1-5, with TRBD1 matching over 9 bases. V shed 2 bases, J shed 5 bases, and the junction held 2 bases outside the gene matches. This CDR3 region has 14 residues. Germline-derived CDR1 and CDR2 are SGHRS and YFSETQ. CDR3 protein: CASSFTGGDQPQHF. CDR3 DNA: TGCGCCAGCAGCTTCACAGGGGGCGATCAGCCCCAGCATTTT.

The genes are TRBV7-9 and TRBJ1-1; D remains ambiguous. CDR1 is SEHNR and CDR2 is FQNEAQ in the germline V gene (reference sequence). The germline V and J ends were trimmed by 5 bases and 0 bases, with 13 bases remaining between them. The CDR3 is made up of 15 amino acids. The CDR3 is CASSPRGNMNTEAFF. The CDR3 nucleotides are TGTGCCAGCAGCCCCAGAGGGAACATGAACACTGAAGCTTTCTTT.

The CDR3 DNA reads as TGTGCCAGCAGCCAAGATCGGGGGGCGGGGGGCTACACCTTC. It yields the protein CASSQDRGAGGYTF. This sequence joins TRBV4-2 and TRBJ1-2, with D possibly matching TRBD1 (6 bases). Trimming took 0 bases from V and 8 from J, leaving 13 bases between them. Germline V lookup: CDR1 LGHNA, CDR2 YNFKEQ. This CDR3 has 14 residues.

This clone was seen only once. The chain joins TRBV19 to TRBJ2-1, with D perhaps TRBD1 (5 bases). Trimming removed 10 bases at V and 4 bases at J, with 20 bases between. CDR1 LNHDA and CDR2 SQIVND come from the germline V gene (reference sequence). This CDR3 has 15 amino acids. CDR3 coding DNA: TGTGCCACCCAGGGCTTTTCAGGGTTATACAATGAGCAGTTCTTC. This encodes CATQGFSGLYNEQFF.

This clone was observed a few times. J is TRBJ1-6 and V is TRBV7-3, with 7 bases identical to TRBD1. Germline lookup yields CDR1 SGHTA and CDR2 FQGTGA. There are 16 residues in the CDR3. V gave up 5 bases and J gave up 4 bases; unmatched junction bases: 8. CDR3 protein: CASSAKDRVYNSPLHF. In nucleotides, the CDR3 is TGTGCCAGCAGCGCCAAAGACAGGGTGTATAATTCACCCCTCCACTTT.

The V gene is TRBV28, the J gene TRBJ2-7; D is unclear. Looked up from germline, CDR1 is MDHEN and CDR2 is SYDVKM. The CDR3 loop spans 12 amino acids. V gave up 6 bases and J gave up 0 bases, with 6 bases separating them. CDR3 DNA sequence: TGTGCCAGCAGCTGGAGCTCCTACGAGCAGTACTTC. Amino acid sequence: CASSWSSYEQYF.